Described below is a single T cell receptor beta chain sequence and its context. This CDR3 region has 15 residues. Germline-derived CDR1 and CDR2 are MNHEY and SMNVEV (reference sequence). With 2 bases removed from V and 7 bases from J, the gap between germline ends came to 17 bases. These data originate in a study of cytomegalovirus exposure and HLA in healthy donors. In the study overall: An analysis done earlier identified 120 million or so unique TCR beta sequences from about 180 million T cells.

Primers included in the PCR were 60 Vbeta and 13 Jbeta primers. Data came from immunoSEQ multiplex PCR; TCRdb stores just in-frame clones and leaves some out. Of about 43,000 clones in the sample, less than 75% were seen once. The specimen was PBMCs. V is TRBV27 and J is TRBJ1-2; D call uncertain. The TCR sequence derives from a man between 60 and 75 years old in good health and CMV-seropositive. CDR3 loop: CASSLKVPTRGGYTF. The DNA for the CDR3 is TGTGCCAGCAGTTTAAAGGTCCCGACGCGGGGTGGCTACACCTTC.